The clone carrying this T cell receptor beta chain has a handful of counts. The antigen remains unidentified. TCRdb keeps only in-frame clones here, not all; method: immunoSEQ multiplex PCR. The table shows about 53,000 clones, with over 85% occurring only once. The sample comes from a study of chemoradiotherapy in HPV16-positive cancers. Study context: Candidate HPV-specific T-cell clones and common TCR motifs came from functional assays in a couple of HPV16-positive patients.

The study, taken as a whole, reports: Candidate HPV-specific clones and E7-related TCR motifs grew in tumor during treatment.

The sequence came from a human donor with HPV-associated anogenital cancer. The material was blood, obtained from a patient who underwent chemoradiotherapy.

CDR3 coding DNA: TGTGCCAGCAGCCCCGAGGGTTTCTATGGCTACACCTTC. Its protein product is CASSPEGFYGYTF. The chain links TRBV7-9 to TRBJ1-2; D uncertain. This CDR3 spans 13 amino acids. V was shortened by 5 bases and J by 4 bases, with 11 bases between the two germline ends. Germline V gene sequence: CDR1 SEHNR, CDR2 FQNEAQ (reference sequence).